The 26 T cell receptor beta chains below were found in one sample sequenced in a study of T-cell memory formation after mild COVID-19. TCRdb analysed the 5' RACE reads with MiXCR anew, one entry per CDR3 protein. The table shows 450,000 to 650,000 distinct CDR3 sequences, with roughly 21% occurring only once. Sequenced: PBMCs or a T cell subset sorted from them (not recorded which). The receptors come from an adult woman who had mild COVID-19 (a few samples of this study predate the infection). Cell type and time point are not known.

This chain joins TRBV6-1 and TRBJ1-5; TRBD1 aligns across 8 bases. V was clipped by 1 base and J by 4 bases; unmatched bases: 3. Germline V gene data show CDR1 as MNHNS and CDR2 as SASEGT. There are 15 residues in the CDR3. DNA for the CDR3: TGTGCCAGCAGTGAAGAGGGACAGGATAATCAGCCCCAGCATTTT. Translation: CASSEEGQDNQPQHF.

This clonotype was observed a handful of times. The V gene is TRBV6-2 or TRBV6-3, the J gene TRBJ1-6, with D uncertain. Germline values: CDR1 MNHEY, CDR2 SVGEGT. The CDR3 sequence is 13 residues long. V was trimmed by 0 bases and J by 13 bases, leaving 10 bases between them. The DNA for the CDR3 is TGTGCCAGCAGTTACTCGTACGACGCGCCCCTCCACTTT. Its translation is CASSYSYDAPLHF.

The chain links TRBV27 to TRBJ2-1; TRBD2 aligns across 14 bases. The CDR3 has 18 amino acids. V lost 5 bases to trimming and J lost 4 bases; unmatched junction nucleotides: 10. CDR1 MNHEY and CDR2 SMNVEV come from the germline V gene (reference sequence). The CDR3 is CASSPLTSGRAPYNEQFF. The CDR3 DNA reads TGTGCCAGCAGTCCCCTGACTAGCGGGAGGGCCCCTTACAATGAGCAGTTCTTC.

The chain carries TRBV6-6 and TRBJ2-3; 9 nucleotides match TRBD2. The CDR3 is 15 residues long. V trimming: 2 bases; J trimming: 5 bases; junction bases outside the gene matches: 5. Per the germline V gene, CDR1 is MNHNY and CDR2 is SVGAGI (reference sequence). CDR3 sequence: CASSYGGSGRDTQYF. The DNA for the CDR3 is TGTGCCAGCAGTTACGGCGGTAGCGGGAGAGATACGCAGTATTTT.

Here the CDR3 reads CAWSVQDPSGYTF. CDR3 coding DNA: TGTGCCTGGAGTGTCCAGGACCCGTCTGGCTACACCTTC. The chain combines TRBV30 with TRBJ1-2; D not certain. Trimming removed 0 bases at V and 7 bases at J, with 12 bases between. The CDR3 is made up of 13 amino acids. Germline values: CDR1 GTSNPN, CDR2 SVGIG (reference sequence).

The table lists this clonotype with a few counts. The chain joins TRBV18 to TRBJ1-1; 10 bases are shared with TRBD1. The ends lost 1 base at V and 1 base at J; junction bases unmatched: 3. The CDR3 length is 16 residues. The germline CDR1 and CDR2 sequences are KGHSH and LQKENI. The CDR3 DNA follows: TGTGCCAGCTCACCACGACAGGGGGCTGGGAACACTGAAGCTTTCTTT. Translating it yields CASSPRQGAGNTEAFF.

The chain links TRBV7-9 to TRBJ1-1; weak D call: TRBD1 (6 bases). The V end lost 2 bases, the J end lost 11 bases, and 15 bases lay between the germline ends. This CDR3 has 13 amino acids. Germline V gives CDR1 SEHNR, CDR2 FQNEAQ (reference sequence). The CDR3 sequence: CASSLRTDLGAFF. As DNA, the CDR3 is TGTGCCAGCAGCTTACGGACAGATTTAGGGGCTTTCTTT.

The chain has TRBV2 and TRBJ1-6; D perhaps matches TRBD1 (5 bases). The V end was cut by 11 bases, the J end by 5 bases, with 19 bases between. Germline V gene lookup returns CDR1 SNHLY and CDR2 FYNNEI. There are 15 residues in the CDR3. The CDR3 here is CAGARGVDDNSPLHF. In DNA form, the CDR3 reads TGTGCCGGGGCCCGGGGAGTGGACGATAATTCACCCCTCCACTTT. Variable domain in full (rest from reference TRBV2 and TRBJ1-6): EPEVTQTPSHQVTQMGQEVILRCVPISNHLYFYWYRQILGQKVEFLVSFYNNEISEKSEIFDDQFSVERPDGSNFTLKIRSTKLEDSAMYFCAGARGVDDNSPLHFGNGTRLTVT.

The chain couples TRBV12-3 or TRBV12-4 to TRBJ2-7, with unresolved D. V lost 5 bases and J 0 bases, leaving 14 bases between the germline ends. The CDR3 spans 15 residues. The CDR3 bases are TGTGCCAGCAGTAAGGCGGATTGGTACTCCTACGAGCAGTACTTC. This sequence encodes CASSKADWYSYEQYF.

The chain employs TRBV7-9 and TRBJ2-7; a weak D match, TRBD2 (5 bases). This CDR3 is 14 amino acids long. Germline V gives CDR1 SEHNR, CDR2 FQNEAQ (reference sequence). V shed 5 bases and J shed 1 base, with 12 bases lying between them. The CDR3 sequence is CASSPALGSYEQYF. As DNA, the CDR3 is TGTGCCAGCAGCCCGGCACTAGGGTCCTACGAGCAGTACTTC.

This clonotype came up a few times. V and J are TRBV5-1 and TRBJ1-6; the D is unclear. The V end lost 1 base, the J end lost 0 bases, and 14 bases lay between the germline ends. Germline assignment: CDR1 SGHRS and CDR2 YFSETQ. This CDR3 contains 18 residues. The CDR3 is CASSLFTVSSSYNSPLHF. The CDR3 nucleotides read TGCGCCAGCAGCTTGTTTACAGTCTCAAGCTCCTATAATTCACCCCTCCACTTT.

There are a few counts of this clonotype. This chain connects TRBV7-2 to TRBJ2-5, with TRBD2 as a possible D gene (6 bases). The germline V gene encodes CDR1 SGHTA and CDR2 FQGNSA. V was cut by 10 bases and J by 4 bases, with 10 bases left in between. The CDR3 spans 11 residues. The CDR3 region is CATRRGETQYF. CDR3 sequence (DNA): TGTGCCACGCGGCGGGGAGAGACCCAGTACTTC.

The J gene is TRBJ1-4, the V gene TRBV9, with 9 bases identical to TRBD1. The CDR3 is 15 residues long. V gave up 4 bases and J gave up 8 bases; unmatched junction bases: 9. Germline V gives CDR1 SGDLS, CDR2 YYNGEE. Here the CDR3 reads CASSSRTGEIEKLFF. The CDR3 nucleotides are TGTGCCAGCAGCTCCCGGACAGGGGAGATCGAAAAACTGTTTTTT.

This chain uses TRBV12-3 or TRBV12-4 with TRBJ2-1; 9 bases agree with TRBD2. CDR3 size: 17 residues. Trimming removed 5 bases from V and 7 bases from J; junction bases left unmatched: 15. The CDR3: CASSPLRRGGAQNEQFF. In DNA form, the CDR3 reads TGTGCCAGCAGTCCTCTGAGGCGCGGGGGGGCGCAAAATGAGCAGTTCTTC.

The rearrangement joins TRBV7-9 to TRBJ2-1, with TRBD2 matching over 11 bases. This CDR3 is 14 amino acids long. From germline, CDR1 is SEHNR and CDR2 FQNEAQ (reference sequence). Trimming cost V 0 bases and J 10 bases; bases outside gene matches: 2. CDR3 in DNA: TGTGCCAGCAGCTTAGCACTAGCGGGAGTAGAGCAGTTCTTC. Residues: CASSLALAGVEQFF.

This sequence joins TRBV24-1 and TRBJ2-1; 12 positions match TRBD1. The V gene end was trimmed by 4 bases and the J gene end by 4 bases; junction bases not matched to a gene: 4. Germline CDR1 and CDR2: KGHDR and SFDVKD. This CDR3 has 16 amino acids. CDR3 sequence reads: CATSEGTGGLYNEQFF. DNA of the CDR3: TGTGCCACCAGTGAAGGGACAGGGGGCTTATACAATGAGCAGTTCTTC.

This sequence joins TRBV12-3 or TRBV12-4 and TRBJ2-3, with 11 bases matching TRBD2. The CDR3 is 18 amino acids. The trim removed 5 bases at V and 2 bases at J, leaving 12 bases unmatched. DNA for the CDR3: TGTGCCAGCAGTGGAGGACGACTAGCGGGGTTCTCCACAGATACGCAGTATTTT. It specifies CASSGGRLAGFSTDTQYF.

The V gene is TRBV11-2, the J gene TRBJ2-7; 9 bases align to TRBD1. J was trimmed by 4 bases and V by 1 base; bases with no gene match: 8. The CDR3 is 16 amino acids. Germline CDR1 reads SGHAT; CDR2 reads FQNNGV. The CDR3, as DNA: TGTGCCAGCAGCTTAGCTCACAGGGGGCGGCGGTACGAGCAGTACTTC. Residues: CASSLAHRGRRYEQYF.

J is TRBJ2-1 and V is TRBV7-3; no clear D gene. Germline loops: CDR1 SGHTA, CDR2 FQGTGA. The V end was cut by 5 bases, the J end by 4 bases, with 18 bases between. This CDR3 region has 16 residues. Here the CDR3 reads CASSRSRNPPYNEQFF. Written as DNA, the CDR3 is TGTGCCAGCAGCCGCTCTAGAAACCCTCCATACAATGAGCAGTTCTTC.

CDR3 DNA: TGTGCCAGCAGCCAAGTCGACAGGGACTCGGACAATGAGCAGTTCTTC. Its protein is CASSQVDRDSDNEQFF. The chain employs TRBV14 and TRBJ2-1; D is perhaps TRBD1 (7 bases). This CDR3 has 16 amino acids. The germline V gene has CDR1 SGHDN and CDR2 FVKESK. The V end was cut by 1 base, the J end by 5 bases, with 15 bases between.

The rearrangement uses TRBV5-1 and TRBJ1-2; possible D gene TRBD1, 5 bases. The CDR3 extends over 13 amino acids. Per germline, CDR1 SGHRS and CDR2 YFSETQ. V gave up 7 bases and J gave up 7 bases, with 17 bases separating them. Written as DNA, the CDR3 is TGCGCCAGCCGATCGGCAGGGAACCCTGGCTACACCTTC. This translates into CASRSAGNPGYTF.

In this sample, this clonotype turned up a few times. V usage is TRBV7-9 and J usage is TRBJ2-3; D ambiguous. The V gene's germline CDR1 is SEHNR and CDR2 FQNEAQ (reference sequence). This CDR3 comprises 14 residues. The ends were cut back, 5 bases at V and 4 bases at J, with 13 bases in the middle. This CDR3 is CASSHYPGPDTQYF. The CDR3 DNA follows: TGTGCCAGCAGCCATTACCCGGGCCCAGATACGCAGTATTTT.

This rearrangement joins TRBV19 to TRBJ1-5, with TRBD1 as a possible D gene (6 bases). Germline V gives CDR1 LNHDA, CDR2 SQIVND (reference sequence). Trimming took 3 bases from V and 9 from J, leaving 18 bases between them. CDR3 length: 15 amino acids. The DNA for the CDR3 is TGTGCCAGTAGTATGGGCGGGACACCTACGGGGCCCCAGCATTTT. Its protein is CASSMGGTPTGPQHF.

This clonotype was recorded at least ten times. CDR3 protein: CASSPEGGWNTEAFF. CDR3 sequence (DNA): TGTGCCAGCAGCCCCGAGGGCGGTTGGAACACTGAAGCTTTCTTT. This chain joins TRBV6-2 or TRBV6-3 and TRBJ1-1; D remains unclear. V was pared by 6 bases and J by 1 base, with 15 bases between. This CDR3 contains 15 residues. CDR1 and CDR2 (germline): MNHEY, SVGEGT.

This clonotype has a count of ten or more. The rearrangement joins TRBV12-3 or TRBV12-4 to TRBJ1-1; 11 bases map to TRBD1. The CDR3 has 14 residues. Trimming removed 7 bases from V and 4 bases from J; junction bases left unmatched: 5. The CDR3, as DNA: TGTGCCAGCACCGCTGGACAGGGGGCCACTGAAGCTTTCTTT. Its translation: CASTAGQGATEAFF.

The V gene is TRBV12-3 or TRBV12-4, the J gene TRBJ2-2; 14 bases align to TRBD2. The CDR3 runs to 19 residues. Unmatched junction bases numbered 14, after V lost 7 bases and J lost 4 bases. This CDR3 reads CASNRRRLAGGPGTGELFF. CDR3 coding DNA: TGTGCCAGCAACCGTAGAAGACTAGCGGGAGGGCCGGGCACCGGGGAGCTGTTTTTT.